A single sample is the source of the 5 T cell receptor beta chains below, sequenced in a study of human T cells and chemical hapten exposure. Sample time point: patch test 2, 6 weeks after DPC sensitization. This sample's treatment: therapeutic diphenylcyclopropenone sensitization with weekly scalp DPC. MiXCR, applied by TCRdb to the RACE reads, yields one record per CDR3 protein. The table lists hundreds of thousands of distinct CDR3 sequences, about 6% of them singletons. The specimen was whole blood, collected in connection with sensitization to the hapten diphenylcyclopropenone (DPC). These receptors came from a woman aged 18-29 years with alopecia areata. Some clones in this sample may be carry-over from other donors' samples.

This clonotype was recorded at least ten times. CDR3 DNA: TGTGCCAGCGGGTCTTTAAATTCACCCCTCCACTTT. This encodes CASGSLNSPLHF. This sequence joins TRBV10-3 and TRBJ1-6; D unclear. The CDR3 length is 12 residues. The V and J ends lost 10 bases and 7 bases respectively, with 11 bases between them. Germline CDR1 reads ENHRY; CDR2 reads SYGVKD.

This clonotype has more than one count but fewer than ten. This chain links TRBV6-2 or TRBV6-3 with TRBJ1-1, with D maybe TRBD1 (5 bases). V dropped 4 bases and J dropped 5 bases, with 14 bases sitting between them. The CDR3 length is 14 residues. In germline, CDR1 is MNHEY, CDR2 SVGEGT. CDR3 DNA sequence: TGTGCCAGCAGTTCTCACGGGAGGGGAACTGAAGCTTTCTTT. Translated, it gives CASSSHGRGTEAFF.

This rearrangement joins TRBV12-5 to TRBJ1-1; 7 bases are shared with TRBD1. The CDR3 covers 16 residues. The V and J ends lost 6 bases and 1 base, in that order; junction bases with no gene match: 11. CDR1 is LGHNT, CDR2 FRNRAP, per germline. In DNA form, the CDR3 reads TGTGCTAGTGGCCCATTAAGAGGGGGCGCGAACACTGAAGCTTTCTTT. Protein product: CASGPLRGGANTEAFF.

This clonotype was detected many times. The V call is TRBV6-6, the J call TRBJ1-1; D gene ambiguous. The CDR3 covers 15 residues. V lost 2 bases and J lost 0, with 10 bases in between. Germline V CDR1 and CDR2: MNHNY, SVGAGI (reference sequence). The CDR3 sequence is CASSYGTTMNTEAFF. The CDR3, as DNA: TGTGCCAGCAGTTACGGTACAACTATGAACACTGAAGCTTTCTTT.

The V gene is TRBV12-3 or TRBV12-4, the J gene TRBJ2-7; D gene ambiguous. V was clipped by 7 bases and J by 3 bases, with 19 bases between them. The CDR3 contains 15 residues. CDR3 DNA sequence: TGTGCCAGCACCCTCTCGGGTGGGCTCAACTACGAGCAGTACTTC. Translated: CASTLSGGLNYEQYF.